The text below deals with one T cell receptor (beta chain). The junction and the germline gene differ at one end; a read error may be behind it. This entry comes from a study of immune evolution from preneoplasia to lung adenocarcinoma. Here immunoSEQ multiplex PCR was the method, and the copy in TCRdb shows in-frame clones only, minus some. The sample shows 4,000 or so clones, 87% of them seen only once. CDR1 is MGHRA, CDR2 YSYEKL, per germline. This CDR3 has 17 amino acids. Sequencing used FFPE minimally invasive lung adenocarcinoma tissue. The chain recombines TRBV4-1 with TRBJ2-5; a possible D gene is TRBD2 (7 bases). The receptor was derived from a donor older than 65 with lung adenocarcinoma. Here the CDR3 reads CASSQDQKGGVQVTQYF. DNA of the CDR3: TGCGCCAGCAGCCAAGATCAAAAGGGGGGGGTTCAAGTGACCCAGTACTTC.